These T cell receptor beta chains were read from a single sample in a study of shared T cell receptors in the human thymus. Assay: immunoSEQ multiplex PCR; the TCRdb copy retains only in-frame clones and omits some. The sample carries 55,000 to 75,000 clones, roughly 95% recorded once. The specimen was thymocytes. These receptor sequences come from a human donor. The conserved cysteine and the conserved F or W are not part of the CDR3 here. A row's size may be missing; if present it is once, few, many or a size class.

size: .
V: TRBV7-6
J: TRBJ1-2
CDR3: ASSLDVSNYGYT

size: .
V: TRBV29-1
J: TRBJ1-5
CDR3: SVGPGRNQPQH

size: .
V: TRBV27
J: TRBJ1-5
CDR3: ASSPFGTSGNSNQPQH

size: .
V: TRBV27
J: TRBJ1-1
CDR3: ASRNINTEAF

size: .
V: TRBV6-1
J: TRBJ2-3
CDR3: ASSEFAGGADTQY

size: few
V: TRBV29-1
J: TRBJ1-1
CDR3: SVDTEFQGVMNTEAF

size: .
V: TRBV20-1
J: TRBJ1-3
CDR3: SARSEGAIY

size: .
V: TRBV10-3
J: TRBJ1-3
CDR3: ATRGSPPENTIY

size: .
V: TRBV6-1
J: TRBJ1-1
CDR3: ASIEQGNTEAF

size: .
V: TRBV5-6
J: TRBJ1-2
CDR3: ASSLDPIHVEGGEDGYT

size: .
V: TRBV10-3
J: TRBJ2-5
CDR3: AISESRSGGRSYQETQY

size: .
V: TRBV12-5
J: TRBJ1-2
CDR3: ASGQGQGGRNYGYT

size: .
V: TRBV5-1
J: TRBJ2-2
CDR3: ASRVAVKNTGELF

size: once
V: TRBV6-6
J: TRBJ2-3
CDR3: ASSTPGLLEDTQY

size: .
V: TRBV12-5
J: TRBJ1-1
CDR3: ASGPTGYTEAF

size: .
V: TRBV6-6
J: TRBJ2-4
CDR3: ASSSKDRGWENIQY

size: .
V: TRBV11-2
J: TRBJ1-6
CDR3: ASSPERLARDSPLH

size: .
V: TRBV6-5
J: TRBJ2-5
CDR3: ASTPWEGETQY

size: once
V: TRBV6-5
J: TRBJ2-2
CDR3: ASSYLGTAWGGELF

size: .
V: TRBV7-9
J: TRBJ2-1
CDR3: ASSLTSVNEQF

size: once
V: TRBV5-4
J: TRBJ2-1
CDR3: ASSLKTSGGAIYNEQF

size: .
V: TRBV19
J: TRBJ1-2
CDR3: ASTLRSALVGYT

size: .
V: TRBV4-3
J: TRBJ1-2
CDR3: ASSQLGQGAIGYT

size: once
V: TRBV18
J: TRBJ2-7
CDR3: ASSPRMVVGKWPYEQY

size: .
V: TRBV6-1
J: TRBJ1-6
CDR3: ASSVRDRGYNSPLH

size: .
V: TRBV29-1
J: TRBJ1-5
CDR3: SVPGVGRGNQPQH

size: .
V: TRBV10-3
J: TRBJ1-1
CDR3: AIRTAGTGNTEAF

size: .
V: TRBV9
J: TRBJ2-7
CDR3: ASSVGGQGLEQY

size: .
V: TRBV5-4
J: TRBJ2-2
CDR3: ASSLNGGSFKDTGELF

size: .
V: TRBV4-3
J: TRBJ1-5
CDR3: ASSRTHGTQGNQPQH

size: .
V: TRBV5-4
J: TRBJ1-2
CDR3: ASSFWNLGGTALGTYGYT

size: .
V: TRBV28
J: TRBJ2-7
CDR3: ASSRPLLEGWLGGQPYEQY